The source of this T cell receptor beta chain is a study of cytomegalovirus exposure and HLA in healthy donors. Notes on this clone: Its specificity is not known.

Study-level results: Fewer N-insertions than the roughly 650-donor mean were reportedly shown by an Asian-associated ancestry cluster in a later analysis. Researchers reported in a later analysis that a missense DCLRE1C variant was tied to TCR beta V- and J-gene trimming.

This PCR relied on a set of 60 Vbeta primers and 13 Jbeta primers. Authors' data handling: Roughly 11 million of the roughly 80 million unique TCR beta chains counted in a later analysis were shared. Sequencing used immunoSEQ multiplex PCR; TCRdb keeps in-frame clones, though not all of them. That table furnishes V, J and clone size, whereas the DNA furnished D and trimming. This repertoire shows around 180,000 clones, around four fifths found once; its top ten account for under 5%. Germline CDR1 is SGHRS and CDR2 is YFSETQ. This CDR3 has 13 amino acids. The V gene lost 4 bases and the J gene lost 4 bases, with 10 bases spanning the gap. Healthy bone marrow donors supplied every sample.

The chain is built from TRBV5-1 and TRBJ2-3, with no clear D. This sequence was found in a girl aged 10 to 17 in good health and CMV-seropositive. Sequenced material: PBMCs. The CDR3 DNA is TGCGCCAGCAGCCTCAGGCTGGCAGATACGCAGTATTTT. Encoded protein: CASSLRLADTQYF.